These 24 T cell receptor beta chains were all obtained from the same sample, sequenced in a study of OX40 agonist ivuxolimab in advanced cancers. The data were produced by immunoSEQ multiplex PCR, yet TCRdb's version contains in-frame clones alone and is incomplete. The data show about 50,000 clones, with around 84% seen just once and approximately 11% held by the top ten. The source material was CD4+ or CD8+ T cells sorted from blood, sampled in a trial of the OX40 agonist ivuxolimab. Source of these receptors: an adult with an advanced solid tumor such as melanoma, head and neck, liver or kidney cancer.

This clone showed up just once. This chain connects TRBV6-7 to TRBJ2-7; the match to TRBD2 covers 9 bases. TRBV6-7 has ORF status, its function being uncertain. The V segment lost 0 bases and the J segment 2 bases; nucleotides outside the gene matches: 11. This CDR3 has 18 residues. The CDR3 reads CASSYSIIAGDLAYEQYF. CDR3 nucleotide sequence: TGTGCCAGCAGTTACTCGATTATAGCGGGGGATCTAGCCTACGAGCAGTACTTC.

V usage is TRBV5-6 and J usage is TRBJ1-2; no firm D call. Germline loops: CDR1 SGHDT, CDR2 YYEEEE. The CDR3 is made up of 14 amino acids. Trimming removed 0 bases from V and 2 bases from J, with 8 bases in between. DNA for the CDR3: TGTGCCAGCAGCTTGGGAGGCAGAAACTATGGCTACACCTTC. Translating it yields CASSLGGRNYGYTF.

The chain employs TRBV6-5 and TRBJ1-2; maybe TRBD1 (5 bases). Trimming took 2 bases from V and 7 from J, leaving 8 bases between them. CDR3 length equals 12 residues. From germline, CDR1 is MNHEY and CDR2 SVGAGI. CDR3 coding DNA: TGTGCCAGCAGTTACGGGGGAAGTGGCTACACCTTC. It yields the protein CASSYGGSGYTF.

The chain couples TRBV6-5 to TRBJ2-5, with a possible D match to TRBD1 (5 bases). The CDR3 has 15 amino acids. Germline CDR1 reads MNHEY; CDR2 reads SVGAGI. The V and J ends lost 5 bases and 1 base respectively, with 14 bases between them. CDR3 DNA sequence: TGTGCCAGCAGTAGCCCCGGACACATCCAAGAGACCCAGTACTTC. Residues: CASSSPGHIQETQYF.

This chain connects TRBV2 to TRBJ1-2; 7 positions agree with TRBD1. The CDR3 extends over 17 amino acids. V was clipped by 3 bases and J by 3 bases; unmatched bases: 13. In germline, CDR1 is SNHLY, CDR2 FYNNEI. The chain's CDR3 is CASSEYRQGNEDYGYTF. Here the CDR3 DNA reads TGTGCCAGCAGTGAGTATAGACAGGGAAACGAGGACTATGGCTACACCTTC. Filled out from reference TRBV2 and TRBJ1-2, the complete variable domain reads EPEVTQTPSHQVTQMGQEVILRCVPISNHLYFYWYRQILGQKVEFLVSFYNNEISEKSEIFDDQFSVERPDGSNFTLKIRSTKLEDSAMYFCASSEYRQGNEDYGYTFGSGTRLTVV.

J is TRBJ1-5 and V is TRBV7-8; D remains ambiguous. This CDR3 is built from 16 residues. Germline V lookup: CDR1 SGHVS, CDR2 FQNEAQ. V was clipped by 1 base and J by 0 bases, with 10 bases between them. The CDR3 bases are TGTGCCAGCAGCTTAGGTACAACCTATAGCAATCAGCCCCAGCATTTT. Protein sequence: CASSLGTTYSNQPQHF.

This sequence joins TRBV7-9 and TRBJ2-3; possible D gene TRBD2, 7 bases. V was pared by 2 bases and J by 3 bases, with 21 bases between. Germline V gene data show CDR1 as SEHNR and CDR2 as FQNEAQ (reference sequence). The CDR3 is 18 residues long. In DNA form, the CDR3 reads TGTGCCAGCAGCTTAAGGCAGGGGACTATGAAGATAACAGATACGCAGTATTTT. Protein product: CASSLRQGTMKITDTQYF.

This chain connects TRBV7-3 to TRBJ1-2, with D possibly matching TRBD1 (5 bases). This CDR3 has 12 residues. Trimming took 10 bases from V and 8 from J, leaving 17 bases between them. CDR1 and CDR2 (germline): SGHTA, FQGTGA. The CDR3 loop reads CATEEAGSGYTF. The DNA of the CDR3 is TGTGCCACGGAAGAGGCAGGGAGCGGCTACACCTTC.

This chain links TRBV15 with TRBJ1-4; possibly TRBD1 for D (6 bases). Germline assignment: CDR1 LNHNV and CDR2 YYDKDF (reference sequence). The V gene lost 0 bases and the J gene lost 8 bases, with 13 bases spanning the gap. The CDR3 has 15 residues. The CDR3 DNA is TGTGCCACCAGCAGAGAAGGAACAGGGAGGGAAAAACTGTTTTTT. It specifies CATSREGTGREKLFF.

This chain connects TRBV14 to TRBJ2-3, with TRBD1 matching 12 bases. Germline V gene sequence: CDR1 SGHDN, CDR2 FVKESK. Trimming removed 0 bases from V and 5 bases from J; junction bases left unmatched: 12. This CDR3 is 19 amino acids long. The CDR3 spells CASSQDGHLGQGAGDTQYF. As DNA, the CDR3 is TGTGCCAGCAGCCAAGACGGGCACCTGGGACAGGGGGCTGGAGATACGCAGTATTTT.

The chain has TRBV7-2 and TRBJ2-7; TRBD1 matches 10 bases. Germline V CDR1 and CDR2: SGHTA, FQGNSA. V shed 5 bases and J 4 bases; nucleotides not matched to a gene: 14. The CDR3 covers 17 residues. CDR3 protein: CASSPLLPGQGIYEQYF. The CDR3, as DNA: TGTGCCAGCAGCCCTTTACTTCCGGGACAGGGGATTTACGAGCAGTACTTC.

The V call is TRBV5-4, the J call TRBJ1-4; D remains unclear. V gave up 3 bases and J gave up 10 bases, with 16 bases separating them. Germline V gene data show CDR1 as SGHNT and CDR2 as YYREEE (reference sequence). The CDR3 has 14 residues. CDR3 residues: CASSCRECLGKLFF. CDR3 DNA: TGTGCCAGCAGCTGCCGGGAGTGTCTAGGAAAACTGTTTTTT. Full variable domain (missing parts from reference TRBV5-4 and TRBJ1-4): ETGVTQSPTHLIKTRGQQVTLRCSSQSGHNTVSWYQQALGQGPQFIFQYYREEENGRGNFPPRFSGLQFPNYSSELNVNALELDDSALYLCASSCRECLGKLFFGSGTQLSVL.

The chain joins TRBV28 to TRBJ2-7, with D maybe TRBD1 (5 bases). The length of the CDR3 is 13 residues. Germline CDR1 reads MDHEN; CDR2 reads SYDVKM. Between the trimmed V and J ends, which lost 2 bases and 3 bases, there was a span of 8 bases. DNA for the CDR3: TGTGCCAGCAGTTTAACAGGTAGCTACGAGCAGTACTTC. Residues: CASSLTGSYEQYF.

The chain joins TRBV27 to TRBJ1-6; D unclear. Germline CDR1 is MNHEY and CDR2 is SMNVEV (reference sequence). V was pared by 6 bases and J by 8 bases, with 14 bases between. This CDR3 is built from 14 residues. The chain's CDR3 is CASSGPWADSPLHF. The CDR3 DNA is TGTGCCAGCAGCGGCCCCTGGGCTGATTCACCCCTCCACTTT.

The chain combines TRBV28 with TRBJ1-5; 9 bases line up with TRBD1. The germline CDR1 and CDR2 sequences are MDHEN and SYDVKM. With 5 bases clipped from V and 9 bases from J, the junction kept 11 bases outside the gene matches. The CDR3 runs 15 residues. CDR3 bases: TGTGCCAGCAGTCAGGACAGGGGTGGCCGGCGGCCCCAGCATTTT. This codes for CASSQDRGGRRPQHF.

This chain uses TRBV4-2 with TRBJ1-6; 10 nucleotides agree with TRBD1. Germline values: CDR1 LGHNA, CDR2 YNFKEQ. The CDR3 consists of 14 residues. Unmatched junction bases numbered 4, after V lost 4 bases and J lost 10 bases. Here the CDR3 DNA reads TGTGCCAGCAGCCCAGGGACAGGGGTGTCACCCCTCCACTTT. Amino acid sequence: CASSPGTGVSPLHF.

CDR3 sequence (DNA): TGTGCCAGCAGCCCAGGACCGGGACAGGGGGATTACGAGCAGTACTTC. Translated, it gives CASSPGPGQGDYEQYF. The chain has TRBV28 and TRBJ2-7, with 11 bases fitting TRBD1. Per the germline V gene, CDR1 is MDHEN and CDR2 is SYDVKM. The CDR3 is 16 residues long. The ends lost 6 bases at V and 4 bases at J; junction bases unmatched: 11.

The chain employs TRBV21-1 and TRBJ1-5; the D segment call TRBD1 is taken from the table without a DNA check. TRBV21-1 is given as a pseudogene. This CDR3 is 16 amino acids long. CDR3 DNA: TGTGCCAGCAGCTCGTCCCAGGGATTTAGCAATCAGCCCCAGCATTTT. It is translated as CASSSSQGFSNQPQHF.

This CDR3 reads CAWNGVTGELFF. CDR3 nucleotide sequence: TGTGCCTGGAATGGGGTAACCGGGGAGCTGTTTTTT. The chain employs TRBV30 and TRBJ2-2; D gene uncertain. This CDR3 has 12 residues. Germline assignment: CDR1 GTSNPN and CDR2 SVGIG (reference sequence). V was cut by 4 bases and J by 5 bases, with 8 bases left in between.

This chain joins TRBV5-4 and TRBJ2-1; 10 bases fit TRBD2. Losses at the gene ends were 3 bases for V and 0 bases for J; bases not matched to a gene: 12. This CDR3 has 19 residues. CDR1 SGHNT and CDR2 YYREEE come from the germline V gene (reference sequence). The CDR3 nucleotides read TGTGCCAGCAGCTGGTCCCTTAGCGGGAGGCCCAGCTCCTACAATGAGCAGTTCTTC. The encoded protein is CASSWSLSGRPSSYNEQFF.

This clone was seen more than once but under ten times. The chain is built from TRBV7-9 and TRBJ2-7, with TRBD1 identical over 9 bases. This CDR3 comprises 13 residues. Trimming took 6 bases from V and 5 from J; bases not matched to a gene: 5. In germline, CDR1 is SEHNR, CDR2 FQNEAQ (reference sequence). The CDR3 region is CASSPDRGDEQYF. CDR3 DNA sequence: TGTGCCAGCAGTCCCGACAGGGGGGACGAGCAGTACTTC.

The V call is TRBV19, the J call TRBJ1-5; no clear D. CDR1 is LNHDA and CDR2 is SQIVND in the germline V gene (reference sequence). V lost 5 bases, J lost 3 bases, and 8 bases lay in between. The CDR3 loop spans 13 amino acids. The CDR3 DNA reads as TGTGCCAGTAGTGCAGCCGTCAATCAGCCCCAGCATTTT. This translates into CASSAAVNQPQHF.

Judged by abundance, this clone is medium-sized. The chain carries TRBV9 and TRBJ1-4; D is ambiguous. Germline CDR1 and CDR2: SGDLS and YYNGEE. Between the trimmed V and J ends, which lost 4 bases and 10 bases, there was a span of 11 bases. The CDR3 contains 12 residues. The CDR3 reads CASSPNMGKLFF. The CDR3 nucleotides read TGTGCCAGCAGCCCAAATATGGGAAAACTGTTTTTT.

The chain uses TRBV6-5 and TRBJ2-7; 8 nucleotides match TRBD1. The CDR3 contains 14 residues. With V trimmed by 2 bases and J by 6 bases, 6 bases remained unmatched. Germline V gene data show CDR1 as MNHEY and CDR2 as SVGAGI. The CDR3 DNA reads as TGTGCCAGCAGTTACGGGGACAGGCGAGGCGAGCAGTACTTC. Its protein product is CASSYGDRRGEQYF.